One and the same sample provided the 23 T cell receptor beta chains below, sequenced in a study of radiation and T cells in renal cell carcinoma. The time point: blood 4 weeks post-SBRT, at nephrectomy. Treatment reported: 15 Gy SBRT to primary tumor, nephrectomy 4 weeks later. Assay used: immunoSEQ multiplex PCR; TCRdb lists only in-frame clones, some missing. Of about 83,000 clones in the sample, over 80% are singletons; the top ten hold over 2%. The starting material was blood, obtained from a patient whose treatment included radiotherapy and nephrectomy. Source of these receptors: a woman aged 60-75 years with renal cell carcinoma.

The CDR3 protein is CASSPGHPNTEAFF. The CDR3 DNA reads TGCGCCAGCAGCCCGGGACACCCGAACACTGAAGCTTTCTTT. This chain links TRBV5-1 with TRBJ1-1; TRBD1 might be the D (6 bases). This CDR3 comprises 14 residues. With 4 bases removed from V and 1 base from J, the gap between germline ends came to 11 bases. From germline, CDR1 is SGHRS and CDR2 YFSETQ.

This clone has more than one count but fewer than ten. CDR3 bases: TGTGCCAGCAGCCCACGGGTAGGCGAGCAGTACTTC. Its protein product is CASSPRVGEQYF. The chain carries TRBV5-4 and TRBJ2-7; D gene ambiguous. The CDR3 loop spans 12 amino acids. Per the germline V gene, CDR1 is SGHNT and CDR2 is YYREEE (reference sequence). The ends were cut back, 4 bases at V and 6 bases at J, with 11 bases in the middle.

Here the CDR3 DNA reads TGTGCCAGCAGTCCGCCGGGACAGGGGGTCGGTGGCTACACCTTC. Its translation: CASSPPGQGVGGYTF. The rearrangement links TRBV6-6 to TRBJ1-2, with 11 positions matching TRBD1. The CDR3 runs to 15 residues. The germline CDR1 and CDR2 sequences are MNHNY and SVGAGI (reference sequence). Germline trimming cut 5 bases from V and 7 bases from J; bases unmatched to any gene: 9.

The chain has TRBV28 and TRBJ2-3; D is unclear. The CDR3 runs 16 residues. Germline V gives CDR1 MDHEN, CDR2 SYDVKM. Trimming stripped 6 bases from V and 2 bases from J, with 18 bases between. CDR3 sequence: CASSPRTQMTTDTQYF. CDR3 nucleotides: TGTGCCAGCAGCCCCCGTACCCAAATGACCACAGATACGCAGTATTTT.

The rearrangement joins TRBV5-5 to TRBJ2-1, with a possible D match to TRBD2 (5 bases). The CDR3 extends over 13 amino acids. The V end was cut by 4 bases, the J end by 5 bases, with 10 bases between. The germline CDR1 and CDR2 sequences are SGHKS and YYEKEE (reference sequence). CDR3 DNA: TGTGCCAGCAGCACTAGGAGCAACAATGAGCAGTTCTTC. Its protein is CASSTRSNNEQFF.

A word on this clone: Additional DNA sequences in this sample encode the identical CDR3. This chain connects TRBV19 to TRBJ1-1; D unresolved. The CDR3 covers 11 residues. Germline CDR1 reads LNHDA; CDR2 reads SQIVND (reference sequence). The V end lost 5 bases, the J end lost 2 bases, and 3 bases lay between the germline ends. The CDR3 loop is CASSLNTEAFF. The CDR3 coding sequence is TGTGCCAGTAGTCTCAACACTGAAGCTTTCTTT.

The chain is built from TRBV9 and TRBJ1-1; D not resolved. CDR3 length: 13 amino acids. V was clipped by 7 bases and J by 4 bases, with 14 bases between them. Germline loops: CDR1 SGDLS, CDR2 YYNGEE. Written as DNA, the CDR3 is TGTGCCAGCGTGGAGCAGGAGGGCACTGAAGCTTTCTTT. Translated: CASVEQEGTEAFF.

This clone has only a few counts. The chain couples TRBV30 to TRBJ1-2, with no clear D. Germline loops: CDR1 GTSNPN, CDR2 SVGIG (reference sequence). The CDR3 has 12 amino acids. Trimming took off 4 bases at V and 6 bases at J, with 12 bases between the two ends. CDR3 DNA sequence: TGTGCCTGGACCAAAACATCGGATGGCTACACCTTC. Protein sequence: CAWTKTSDGYTF.

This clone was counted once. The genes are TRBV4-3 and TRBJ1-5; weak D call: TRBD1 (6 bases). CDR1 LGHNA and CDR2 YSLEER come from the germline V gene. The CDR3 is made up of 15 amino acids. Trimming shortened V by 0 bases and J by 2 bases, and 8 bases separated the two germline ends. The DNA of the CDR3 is TGCGCCAGCAGCCAAGAAAACAGGGGCAATCAGCCCCAGCATTTT. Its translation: CASSQENRGNQPQHF.

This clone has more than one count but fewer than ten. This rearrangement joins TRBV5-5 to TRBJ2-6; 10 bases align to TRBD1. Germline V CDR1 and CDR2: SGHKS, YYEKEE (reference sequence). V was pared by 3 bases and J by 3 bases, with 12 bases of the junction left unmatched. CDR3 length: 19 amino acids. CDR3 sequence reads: CASSSQDRGKSFGANVLTF. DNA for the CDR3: TGTGCCAGCAGCTCCCAGGACAGGGGGAAGTCTTTTGGGGCCAACGTCCTGACTTTC.

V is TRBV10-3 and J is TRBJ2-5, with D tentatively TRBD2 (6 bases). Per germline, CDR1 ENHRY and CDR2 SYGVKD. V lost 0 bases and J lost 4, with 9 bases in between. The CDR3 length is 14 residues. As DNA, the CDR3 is TGTGCCATCAGTGAGTCTCCCGGGAGAGAGACCCAGTACTTC. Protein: CAISESPGRETQYF.

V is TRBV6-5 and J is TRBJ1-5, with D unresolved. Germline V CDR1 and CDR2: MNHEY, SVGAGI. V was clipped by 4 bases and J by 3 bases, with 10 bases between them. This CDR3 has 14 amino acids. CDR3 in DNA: TGTGCCAGCAGTTTGTCCGGCATCAATCAGCCCCAGCATTTT. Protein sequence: CASSLSGINQPQHF.

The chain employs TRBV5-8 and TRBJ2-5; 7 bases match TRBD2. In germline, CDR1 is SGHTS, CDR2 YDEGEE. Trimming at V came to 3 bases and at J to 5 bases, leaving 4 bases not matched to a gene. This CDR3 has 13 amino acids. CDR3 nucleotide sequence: TGTGCCAGCAGCTCTGGACTAGTCGAGACCCAGTACTTC. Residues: CASSSGLVETQYF.

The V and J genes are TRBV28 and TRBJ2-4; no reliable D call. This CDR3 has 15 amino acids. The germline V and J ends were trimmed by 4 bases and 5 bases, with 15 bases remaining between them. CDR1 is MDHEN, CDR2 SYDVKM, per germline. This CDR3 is CASSSVRSPENIQYF. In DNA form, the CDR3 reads TGTGCCAGCAGTTCGGTCCGTTCGCCCGAAAACATTCAGTACTTC.

The CDR3 DNA follows: TGTGCCAGCAGCTTGAGACGGGGGGCGGTCAATAATTCACCCCTCCACTTT. It encodes CASSLRRGAVNNSPLHF. The chain carries TRBV5-4 and TRBJ1-6, with D possibly TRBD1 on 6 matching bases. The CDR3 is 17 residues long. Germline values: CDR1 SGHNT, CDR2 YYREEE (reference sequence). Trimming took 1 base from V and 5 from J, leaving 16 bases between them.

The CDR3 bases are TGTGCCTGGTCTTTACTTAGCAATCAGCCCCAGCATTTT. It codes for CAWSLLSNQPQHF. The J gene is TRBJ1-5, the V gene TRBV30; the D is unclear. The CDR3 has 13 amino acids. Germline CDR1 reads GTSNPN; CDR2 reads SVGIG (reference sequence). Trimming cost V 5 bases and J 0 bases, with 8 bases left between them. Full variable domain (outside the CDR3, taken from reference TRBV30 and TRBJ1-5): SQTIHQWPATLVQPVGSPLSLECTVEGTSNPNLYWYRQAAGRGLQLLFYSVGIGQISSEVPQNLSASRPQDRQFILSSKKLLLSDSGFYLCAWSLLSNQPQHFGDGTRLSIL.

CDR3 sequence: CASDKYRELGNEKLFF. As DNA, the CDR3 is TGTGCCAGCGATAAATACAGGGAGTTGGGCAATGAAAAACTGTTTTTT. This chain uses TRBV28 with TRBJ1-4, with a tentative D call TRBD1 (6 bases). This CDR3 is built from 16 residues. Germline V gene data show CDR1 as MDHEN and CDR2 as SYDVKM. Trimming removed 8 bases from V and 5 bases from J, with 21 bases in between.

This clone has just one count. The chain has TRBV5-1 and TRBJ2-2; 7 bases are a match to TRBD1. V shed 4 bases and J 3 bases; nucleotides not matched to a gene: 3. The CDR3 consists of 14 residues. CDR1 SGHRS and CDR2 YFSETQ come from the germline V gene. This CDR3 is CASSTGQYTGELFF. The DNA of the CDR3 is TGCGCCAGCAGCACGGGACAGTACACCGGGGAGCTGTTTTTT.

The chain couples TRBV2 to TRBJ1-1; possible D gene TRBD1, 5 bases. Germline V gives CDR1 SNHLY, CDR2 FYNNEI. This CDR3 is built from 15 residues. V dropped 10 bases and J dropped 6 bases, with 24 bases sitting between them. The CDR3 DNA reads TGTGCCACTTCGCTTATAGAGACCGGGGACTCTGAAGCTTTCTTT. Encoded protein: CATSLIETGDSEAFF.

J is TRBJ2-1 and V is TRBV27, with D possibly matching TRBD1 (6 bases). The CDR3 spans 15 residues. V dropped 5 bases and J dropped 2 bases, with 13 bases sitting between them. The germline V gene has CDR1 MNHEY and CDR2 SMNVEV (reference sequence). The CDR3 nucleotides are TGTGCCAGCAGTCCCCCGCAGGGGACCTACAATGAGCAGTTCTTC. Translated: CASSPPQGTYNEQFF.

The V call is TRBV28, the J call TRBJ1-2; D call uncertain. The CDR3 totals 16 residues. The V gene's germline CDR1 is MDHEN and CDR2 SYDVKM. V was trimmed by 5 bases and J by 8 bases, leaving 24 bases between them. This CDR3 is CASSEGGDAQIRGYTF. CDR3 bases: TGTGCCAGCAGTGAAGGAGGTGACGCTCAAATACGGGGCTACACCTTC.

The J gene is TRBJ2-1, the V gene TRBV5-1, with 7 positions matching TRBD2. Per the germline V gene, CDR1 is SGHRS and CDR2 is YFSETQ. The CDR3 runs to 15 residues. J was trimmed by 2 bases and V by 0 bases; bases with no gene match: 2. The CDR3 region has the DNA TGCGCCAGCAGCTTGGAAGCGGGGACCTACAATGAGCAGTTCTTC. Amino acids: CASSLEAGTYNEQFF. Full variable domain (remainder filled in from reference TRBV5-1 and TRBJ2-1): KAGVTQTPRYLIKTRGQQVTLSCSPISGHRSVSWYQQTPGQGLQFLFEYFSETQRNKGNFPGRFSGRQFSNSRSEMNVSTLELGDSALYLCASSLEAGTYNEQFFGPGTRLTVL.

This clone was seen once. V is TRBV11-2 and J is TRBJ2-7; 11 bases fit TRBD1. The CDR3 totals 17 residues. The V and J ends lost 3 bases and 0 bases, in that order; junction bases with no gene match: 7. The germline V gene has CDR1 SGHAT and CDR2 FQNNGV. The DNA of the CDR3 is TGTGCCAGCAGCTTCAGGACAGGGGGCATTTACTCCTACGAGCAGTACTTC. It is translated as CASSFRTGGIYSYEQYF.